This T cell receptor (beta chain) was profiled in a study of T cell clonotyping in hematopoietic cell transplantation. Study-wide context: Samples: about 28 days before transplant, then days 30, 100 and 180 after.

The CDR3 has 11 residues. V lost 6 bases and J 9 bases, leaving 9 bases between the germline ends. Per the germline V gene, CDR1 is MNHNS and CDR2 is SASEGT. General study results and limits: Few recipient clonotypes overlapped donors; over 95% were de novo at given depth.

Sequenced by immunoSEQ multiplex PCR; TCRdb stores in-frame clones only, minus some. The data show 8,000 to 8,500 clones, 85% to 90% seen once. Worth noting for this clone: Its cognate antigen is unknown.

The TCR comes from a male patient between 55 and 70 years old who had an allogeneic stem cell transplant from a related donor, so the T cells may come from the graft donor. Some clones in this sample may be carry-over from other donors' samples. The chain employs TRBV6-1 and TRBJ2-1; D gene uncertain. The input for sequencing was peripheral blood mononuclear cells, taken at the time of graft-versus-host disease after allogeneic stem cell transplant. The chain's CDR3 is CASSLTGEQFF. In nucleotides, the CDR3 is TGTGCCAGCAGCTTGACGGGTGAGCAGTTCTTC.